The sequence of this TCR beta chain was determined in a study of T cells in Graves' hyperthyroidism and ophthalmopathy. There were TCR beta CDR3 regions amplified from RNA transcripts. Carried out on the TCR CDR3, a first-round RT-PCR used the HTBI primer set. In TCRdb, the multiplex PCR reads were re-called with MiXCR into one record per CDR3 protein. The sample holds around 370,000 distinct CDR3 sequences, approximately 17% seen once. In this sample, this clonotype turned up a few times. The junction differs from germline at one of its ends, possibly a read error. This sequence originates from a man between 18 and 29 years old with Graves' ophthalmopathy. The sequencing input was blood.

CDR3 in DNA: TGTGCCAGCAGCTTAACATTGGAGGGCCCCGGGAGAGGGCTCTTT. Residues: CASSLTLEGPGRGLF. The V call is TRBV7-3, the J call TRBJ1-1, with D hard to call. This CDR3 comprises 15 residues. CDR1 is SGHTA and CDR2 is FQGTGA in the germline V gene.